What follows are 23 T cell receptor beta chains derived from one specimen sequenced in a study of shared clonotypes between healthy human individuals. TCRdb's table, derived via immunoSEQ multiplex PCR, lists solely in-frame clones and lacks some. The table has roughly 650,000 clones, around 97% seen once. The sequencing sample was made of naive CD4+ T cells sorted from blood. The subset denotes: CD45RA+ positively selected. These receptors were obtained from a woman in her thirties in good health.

The DNA of the CDR3 is TGTGCCAGCAGTTACTCGTCGGGAGACCCCCGCAATGAGCAGTTCTTC. Translating gives CASSYSSGDPRNEQFF. V and J are TRBV6-5 and TRBJ2-1; possibly TRBD2 for D (6 bases). The germline CDR1 and CDR2 sequences are MNHEY and SVGAGI. The CDR3 extends over 16 amino acids. V dropped 0 bases and J dropped 6 bases, with 15 bases sitting between them.

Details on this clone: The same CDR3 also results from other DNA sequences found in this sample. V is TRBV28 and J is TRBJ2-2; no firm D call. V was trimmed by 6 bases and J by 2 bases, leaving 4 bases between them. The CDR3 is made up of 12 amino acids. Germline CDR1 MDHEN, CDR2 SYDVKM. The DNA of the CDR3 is TGTGCCAGCAGGGGCAACACCGGGGAGCTGTTTTTT. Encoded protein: CASRGNTGELFF.

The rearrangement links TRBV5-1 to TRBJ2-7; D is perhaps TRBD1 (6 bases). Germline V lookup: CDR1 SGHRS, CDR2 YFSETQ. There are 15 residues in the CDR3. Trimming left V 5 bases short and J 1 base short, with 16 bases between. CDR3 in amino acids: CASRVNLGGSYEQYF. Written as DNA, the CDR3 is TGCGCCAGCAGGGTTAATTTAGGGGGTTCCTACGAGCAGTACTTC.

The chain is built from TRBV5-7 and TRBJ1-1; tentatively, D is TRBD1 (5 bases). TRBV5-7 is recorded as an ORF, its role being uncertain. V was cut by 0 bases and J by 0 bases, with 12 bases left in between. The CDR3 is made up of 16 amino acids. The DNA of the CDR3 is TGTGCCAGCAGCTTGGAGCAGGACAACATGAACACTGAAGCTTTCTTT. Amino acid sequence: CASSLEQDNMNTEAFF.

Here the CDR3 reads CASSVRAGVGTQYF. The DNA of the CDR3 is TGTGCCAGCAGTGTTCGAGCGGGAGTTGGGACCCAGTACTTC. The chain has TRBV6-1 and TRBJ2-5, with TRBD2 identical over 8 bases. This CDR3 has 14 amino acids. Looked up from germline, CDR1 is MNHNS and CDR2 is SASEGT. Unmatched junction bases numbered 8, after V lost 4 bases and J lost 7 bases.

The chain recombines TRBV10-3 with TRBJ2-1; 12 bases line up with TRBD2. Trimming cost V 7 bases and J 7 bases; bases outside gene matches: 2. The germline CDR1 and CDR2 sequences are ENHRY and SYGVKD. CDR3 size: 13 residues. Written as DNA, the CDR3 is TGTGCCATCACGACTAGCGGGAGAAATGAGCAGTTCTTC. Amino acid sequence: CAITTSGRNEQFF.

Written as DNA, the CDR3 is TGTGCCAGCAGCTTAGGCAGGCGGAGTTCCTACAATGAGCAGTTCTTC. Amino acid sequence: CASSLGRRSSYNEQFF. The chain couples TRBV7-9 to TRBJ2-1, with unresolved D. V shed 1 base and J shed 1 base, with 11 bases lying between them. Per germline, CDR1 SEHNR and CDR2 FQNEAQ (reference sequence). The CDR3 is 16 residues long.

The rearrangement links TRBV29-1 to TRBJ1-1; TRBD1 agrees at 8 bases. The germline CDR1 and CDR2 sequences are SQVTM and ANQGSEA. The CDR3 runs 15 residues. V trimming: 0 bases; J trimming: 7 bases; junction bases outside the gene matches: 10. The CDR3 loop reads CSVEDPQGAGLEAFF. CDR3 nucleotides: TGCAGCGTTGAAGATCCGCAGGGGGCGGGGCTTGAAGCTTTCTTT.

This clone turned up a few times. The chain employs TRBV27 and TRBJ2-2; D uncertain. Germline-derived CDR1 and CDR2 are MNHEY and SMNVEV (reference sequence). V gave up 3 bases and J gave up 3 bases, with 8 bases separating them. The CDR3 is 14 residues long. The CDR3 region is CASSLVSHTGELFF. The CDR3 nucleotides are TGTGCCAGCAGTTTGGTATCGCACACCGGGGAGCTGTTTTTT.

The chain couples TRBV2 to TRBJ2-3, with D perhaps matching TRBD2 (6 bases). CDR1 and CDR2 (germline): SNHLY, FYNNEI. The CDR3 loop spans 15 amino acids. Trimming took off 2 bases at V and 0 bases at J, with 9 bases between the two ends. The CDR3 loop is CASSEWRGSTDTQYF. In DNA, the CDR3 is TGTGCCAGCAGTGAATGGAGGGGAAGCACAGATACGCAGTATTTT.

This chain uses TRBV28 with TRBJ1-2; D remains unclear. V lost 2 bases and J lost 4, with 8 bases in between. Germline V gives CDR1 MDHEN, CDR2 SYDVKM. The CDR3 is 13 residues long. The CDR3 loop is CASSLTGIYGYTF. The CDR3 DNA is TGTGCCAGCAGTTTAACTGGGATCTATGGCTACACCTTC.

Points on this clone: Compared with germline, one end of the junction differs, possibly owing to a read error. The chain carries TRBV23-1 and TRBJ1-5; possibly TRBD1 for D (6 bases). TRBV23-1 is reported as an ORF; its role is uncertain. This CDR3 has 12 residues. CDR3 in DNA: TGCGCCAGCACTCAAGGGGGGCAGGTTCAGCATTTT. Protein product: CASTQGGQVQHF.

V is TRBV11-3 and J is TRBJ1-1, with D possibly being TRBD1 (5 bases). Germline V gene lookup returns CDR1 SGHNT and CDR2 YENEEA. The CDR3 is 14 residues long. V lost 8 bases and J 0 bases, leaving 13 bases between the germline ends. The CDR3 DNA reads TGTGCCAGCGGCCCGGGGGGAGTGAACACTGAAGCTTTCTTT. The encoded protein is CASGPGGVNTEAFF.

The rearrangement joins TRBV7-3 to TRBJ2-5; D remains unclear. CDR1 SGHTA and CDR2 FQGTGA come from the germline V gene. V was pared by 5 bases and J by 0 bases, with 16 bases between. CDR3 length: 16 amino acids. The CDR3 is CASSPNPPGYQETQYF. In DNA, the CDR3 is TGTGCCAGCAGCCCAAACCCCCCTGGGTACCAAGAGACCCAGTACTTC.

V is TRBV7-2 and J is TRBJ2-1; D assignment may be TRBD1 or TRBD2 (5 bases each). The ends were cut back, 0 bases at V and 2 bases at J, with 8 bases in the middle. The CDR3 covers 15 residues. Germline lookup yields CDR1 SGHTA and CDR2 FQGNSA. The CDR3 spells CASSLARGPYNEQFF. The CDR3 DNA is TGTGCCAGCAGCTTAGCCCGGGGACCCTACAATGAGCAGTTCTTC.

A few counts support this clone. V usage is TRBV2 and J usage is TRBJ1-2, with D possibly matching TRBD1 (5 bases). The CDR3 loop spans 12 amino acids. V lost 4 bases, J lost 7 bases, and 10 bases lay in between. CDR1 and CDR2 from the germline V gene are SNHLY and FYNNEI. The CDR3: CASSGQGRGYTF. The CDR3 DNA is TGTGCCAGCAGTGGGCAGGGACGTGGCTACACCTTC.

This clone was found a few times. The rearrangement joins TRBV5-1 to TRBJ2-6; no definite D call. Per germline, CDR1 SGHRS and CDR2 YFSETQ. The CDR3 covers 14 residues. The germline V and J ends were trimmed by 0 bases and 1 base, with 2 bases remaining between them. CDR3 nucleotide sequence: TGCGCCAGCAGCTTGGTTTCTGGGGCCAACGTCCTGACTTTC. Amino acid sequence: CASSLVSGANVLTF.

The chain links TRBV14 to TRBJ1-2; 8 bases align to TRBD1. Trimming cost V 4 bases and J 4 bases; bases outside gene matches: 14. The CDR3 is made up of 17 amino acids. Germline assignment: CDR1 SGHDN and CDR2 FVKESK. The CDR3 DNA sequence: TGTGCCAGCAGCCCCCGGACAGGGACCGCTATTTTCTATGGCTACACCTTC. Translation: CASSPRTGTAIFYGYTF.

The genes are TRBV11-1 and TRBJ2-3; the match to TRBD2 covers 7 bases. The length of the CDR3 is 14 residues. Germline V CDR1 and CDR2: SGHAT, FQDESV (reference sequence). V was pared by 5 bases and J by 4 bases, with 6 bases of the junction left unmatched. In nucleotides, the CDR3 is TGTGCCAGCAGCGTGGGAGGGCCCGCAGATACGCAGTATTTT. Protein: CASSVGGPADTQYF.

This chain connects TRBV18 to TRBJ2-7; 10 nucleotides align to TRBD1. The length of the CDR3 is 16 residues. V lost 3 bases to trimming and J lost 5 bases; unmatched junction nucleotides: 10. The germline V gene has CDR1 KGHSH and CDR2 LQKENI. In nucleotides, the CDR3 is TGTGCCAGCTCACCCAGACAGGGGGCCGTCCGGAACGAGCAGTACTTC. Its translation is CASSPRQGAVRNEQYF.

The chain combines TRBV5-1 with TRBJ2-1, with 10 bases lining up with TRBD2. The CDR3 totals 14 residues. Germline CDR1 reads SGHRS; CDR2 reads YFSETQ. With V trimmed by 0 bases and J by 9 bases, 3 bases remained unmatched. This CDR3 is CASSLAAGGVEQFF. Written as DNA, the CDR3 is TGCGCCAGCAGCTTGGCAGCGGGAGGGGTTGAGCAGTTCTTC.

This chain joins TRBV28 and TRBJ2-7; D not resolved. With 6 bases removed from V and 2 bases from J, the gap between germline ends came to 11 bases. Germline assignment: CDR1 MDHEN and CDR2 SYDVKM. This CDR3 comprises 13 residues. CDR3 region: CASSRTSTYEQYF. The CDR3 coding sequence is TGTGCCAGCAGCAGGACCAGTACCTACGAGCAGTACTTC.

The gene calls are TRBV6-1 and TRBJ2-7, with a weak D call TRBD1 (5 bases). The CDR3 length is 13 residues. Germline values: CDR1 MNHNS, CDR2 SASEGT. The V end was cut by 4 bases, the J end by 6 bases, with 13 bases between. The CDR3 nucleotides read TGTGCCAGCAGTGGTCAGGGTGCCATCGAGCAGTACTTC. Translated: CASSGQGAIEQYF.